This T cell receptor (beta chain) was documented in a study of shared clonotypes between healthy human individuals. The assay ran at deep level. This table comes from immunoSEQ multiplex PCR, and its TCRdb copy is limited to in-frame clones, with some not included. The data contain 90,000 to 120,000 clones, approximately 65% of them singletons. With 4 bases removed from V and 5 bases from J, the gap between germline ends came to 17 bases. CDR3 length equals 16 residues. Germline CDR1 reads MDHEN; CDR2 reads SYDVKM. This clonotype originated in a woman in her 30s in good health. Material for sequencing was memory CD8+ T cells sorted from blood. The sample's subset: CD45RO+ cells pooled with CCR7-negative TemRA cells. The V gene is TRBV28, the J gene TRBJ1-4; TRBD1 is a possible D gene (5 bases). This chain's CDR3 is CASSSTGWQGNEKLFF. The CDR3 nucleotides read TGTGCCAGCAGTTCCACCGGGTGGCAGGGAAATGAAAAACTGTTTTTT. Together with reference TRBV28 and TRBJ1-4, the CDR3 gives the full variable domain: DVKVTQSSRYLVKRTGEKVFLECVQDMDHENMFWYRQDPGLGLRLIYFSYDVKMKEKGDIPEGYSVSREKKERFSLILESASTNQTSMYLCASSSTGWQGNEKLFFGSGTQLSVL.